Listed here is a single T cell receptor (beta chain). This sample was taken from a study of T cells in Graves' hyperthyroidism and ophthalmopathy. An absence of ophthalmopathy progression within 18 months meant stable Graves' hyperthyroidism. Newly diagnosed patients aged 18 to 65 had hyperthyroidism of under 2 months' duration. It was RNA transcripts that yielded the amplified TCR beta CDR3 regions. The study used the HTBI primer set for a first-round RT-PCR of the TCR CDR3. One entry per CDR3 protein results from TCRdb running MiXCR on the multiplex PCR reads. The repertoire holds around 340,000 distinct CDR3 sequences, about 15% seen once, with approximately 25% in the top ten. The receptor was derived from a young woman with Graves' hyperthyroidism. The sequenced material came from blood.

CDR3 loop: CASRPPGHEAFF. The CDR3 region has the DNA TGTGCCAGCAGACCTCCCGGTCACGAAGCTTTCTTT. The chain has TRBV25-1 and TRBJ1-1; D is undetermined. The germline CDR1 and CDR2 sequences are MGHDK and SYGVNS. V lost 6 bases, J lost 8 bases, and 13 bases lay in between. The CDR3 is 12 residues long.